This TCR beta chain was recorded in a study of T cells in Graves' hyperthyroidism and ophthalmopathy. General observations from the study: Before onset, by a median of approximately 5.9 months, the model predicted ophthalmopathy.

Amplified TCR beta CDR3 regions derived from RNA transcripts. Researchers ran a first-round RT-PCR on the TCR CDR3 using the HTBI primer set. TCRdb independently ran MiXCR on the multiplex PCR reads; one entry per CDR3 protein. Here the sample spans 500,000 to 600,000 distinct CDR3 sequences, over 15% being singletons. The CDR3 spans 15 residues. The V and J ends lost 9 bases and 4 bases respectively, with 20 bases between them. Germline V CDR1 and CDR2: KGHDR, SFDVKD. Exclusion criteria comprised uncontrolled infection, other autoimmune disease, pregnancy or lactation. Together with thyroid ultrasound, orbital computed tomography, serum thyroxine and TRAb, clinical symptoms were used for diagnoses. Each 10 ml fresh peripheral blood draw supplied the PBMCs. This clonotype came up many times. Its antigen is unknown.

The sample consisted of blood. The V call is TRBV24-1, the J call TRBJ1-1; D is undetermined. This clonotype was sampled from a woman between 18 and 29 years old with Graves' hyperthyroidism. The CDR3 bases are TGTGCCACCCGGTTAAAAGTACTCTGGGGCACTGAAGCTTTCTTT. It encodes CATRLKVLWGTEAFF.